These T cell receptor beta chains were read from a single sample in a study of blood T cell repertoires in COVID-19. This table comes from immunoSEQ multiplex PCR, and its TCRdb copy is limited to in-frame clones, with some not included. Among around 110,000 clones listed, approximately 87% were seen once. The sequencing input was peripheral blood. Receptors were obtained from a man under 40 with acute or convalescent COVID-19. The conserved cysteine and the conserved F or W are not part of the CDR3 here. The order of the fields is D gene, J gene, V gene, CDR3 protein. The D gene is left open where the match is weak.

TRBD1 | TRBJ1-2 | TRBV7-3 | ASSSDRVGYT
- | TRBJ1-6 | TRBV19 | ASQVHNSPLH
- | TRBJ2-5 | TRBV20-1 | SAGGYETQY
- | TRBJ1-1 | TRBV6-7 | ASSYSERSEAF
- | TRBJ1-2 | TRBV6-5 | ASRSDRRAYGYT
TRBD1 | TRBJ2-7 | TRBV7-7 | ASSLGAGGSYEQY
- | TRBJ1-1 | TRBV6-5 | ASSPDTEAF
TRBD2 | TRBJ2-3 | TRBV30 | AWSSDVRLAGGNTQY
TRBD1 | TRBJ2-5 | TRBV5-1 | ASSLAGGAGETQY
TRBD1 | TRBJ2-5 | TRBV6-5 | ASIGTGRQETQY
- | TRBJ2-2 | TRBV11-3 | ASTGNTGELF
- | TRBJ1-6 | TRBV6-5 | ASSRGQFNSPLH
- | TRBJ1-1 | TRBV30 | AWSRDFKDTEAF
- | TRBJ1-6 | TRBV6-6 | ASSYSLNTGSPLH
TRBD2 | TRBJ2-5 | TRBV15 | ATSVAGETQY
- | TRBJ2-7 | TRBV10-3 | AISDPRGSYEQY
TRBD2 | TRBJ2-2 | TRBV6-5 | ASDRSGANTGELF
- | TRBJ1-6 | TRBV4-1 | ASSQDRGSPLH
- | TRBJ1-2 | TRBV5-5 | ASSLGSGAT
TRBD2 | TRBJ2-1 | TRBV28 | ASSTPILAGSYNEQF
- | TRBJ1-4 | TRBV5-5 | ASTTASNEKLF
TRBD2 | TRBJ2-2 | TRBV20-1 | SASTSGRGAGELF
- | TRBJ1-1 | TRBV19 | ASRLSTEAF
- | TRBJ2-1 | TRBV18 | ASSPFSGDNEQF
- | TRBJ1-3 | TRBV28 | ASRTSGRNTIY
- | TRBJ2-7 | TRBV6-2/TRBV6-3 | ASSRTDYEQY
TRBD2 | TRBJ2-1 | TRBV19 | ASSIRLAGAGNEQF
TRBD1 | TRBJ1-1 | TRBV10-1 | ASSEGQGPYTEAF
- | TRBJ1-2 | TRBV5-5 | ASSLRTVPLGGYT
- | TRBJ1-3 | TRBV6-1 | ASSELTGMQPNTIY
TRBD1 | TRBJ1-1 | TRBV6-2/TRBV6-3 | ASSLTGGMWTEAF
- | TRBJ1-1 | TRBV5-6 | ASSWRGPNTEAF
TRBD1 | TRBJ2-3 | TRBV30 | AWSRDRSTDTQY
TRBD1 | TRBJ1-1 | TRBV30 | AWEGQWGTEAF
TRBD1 | TRBJ1-5 | TRBV14 | ASSQGGDRGHQPQH
- | TRBJ1-2 | TRBV4-2 | ASSQDRANYGYT
- | TRBJ1-5 | TRBV29-1 | SVEEGDQPQH
TRBD1 | TRBJ1-4 | TRBV2 | ASSDVVVRGQGWEKLF
TRBD2 | TRBJ2-2 | TRBV27 | ASSLTSGSVGELF
TRBD1 | TRBJ1-1 | TRBV6-5 | ASRMTGDTEAF
- | TRBJ1-1 | TRBV6-5 | ASSSLTERMNTEAF
TRBD2 | TRBJ2-7 | TRBV29-1 | SVALRGLASREQY
TRBD2 | TRBJ2-5 | TRBV6-5 | AGGLAGGTQY
- | TRBJ2-5 | TRBV28 | ASSPATRTVQEETQY
- | TRBJ2-1 | TRBV29-1 | SADRDTYNEQF
- | TRBJ1-4 | TRBV19 | ASSTKTAPTNEKLF
- | TRBJ1-1 | TRBV30 | AWSVRGGTEAF
- | TRBJ2-3 | TRBV6-5 | ASSPTYTDTQY
- | TRBJ2-6 | TRBV27 | ASQGSSGANVLT
TRBD1 | TRBJ1-6 | TRBV27 | ASSPQGASSYNSPLH
TRBD2 | TRBJ2-7 | TRBV4-3 | ASSQEWLAGTYEQY
TRBD2 | TRBJ2-1 | TRBV13 | ASSFAGLAYNEQF
- | TRBJ2-2 | TRBV3-1/TRBV3-2 | ASSQQPDRTGELF
- | TRBJ2-1 | TRBV9 | ASSVAGDEQF
TRBD1 | TRBJ1-1 | TRBV29-1 | SVEQGADTEAF